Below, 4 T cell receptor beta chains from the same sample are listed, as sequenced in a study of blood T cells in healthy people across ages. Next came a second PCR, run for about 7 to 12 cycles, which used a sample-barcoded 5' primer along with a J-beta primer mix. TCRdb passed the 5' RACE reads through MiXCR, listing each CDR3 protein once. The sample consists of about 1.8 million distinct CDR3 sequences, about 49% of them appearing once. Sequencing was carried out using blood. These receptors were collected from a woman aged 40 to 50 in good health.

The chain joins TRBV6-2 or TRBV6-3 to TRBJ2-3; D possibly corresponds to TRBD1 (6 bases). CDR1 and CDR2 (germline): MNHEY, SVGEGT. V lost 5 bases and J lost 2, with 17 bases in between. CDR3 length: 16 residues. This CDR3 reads CASSLKTGDTTDTQYF. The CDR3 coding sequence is TGTGCCAGCAGTCTAAAAACCGGGGACACCACAGATACGCAGTATTTT.

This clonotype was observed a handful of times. The CDR3: CASSLTSIGEKLFF. DNA for the CDR3: TGCGCCAGCAGCTTAACCTCCATTGGCGAAAAACTGTTTTTT. V usage is TRBV5-1 and J usage is TRBJ1-4; the D is unclear. Per the germline V gene, CDR1 is SGHRS and CDR2 is YFSETQ. This CDR3 has 14 amino acids. V was cut by 2 bases and J by 8 bases, with 13 bases left in between.

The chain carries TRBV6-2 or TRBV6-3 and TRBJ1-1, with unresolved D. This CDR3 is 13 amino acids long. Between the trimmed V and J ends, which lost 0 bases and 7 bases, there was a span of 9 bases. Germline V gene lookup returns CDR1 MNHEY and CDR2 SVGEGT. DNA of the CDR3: TGTGCCAGCAGTTACTCCGGGCTGGGTGAAGCTTTCTTT. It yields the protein CASSYSGLGEAFF.

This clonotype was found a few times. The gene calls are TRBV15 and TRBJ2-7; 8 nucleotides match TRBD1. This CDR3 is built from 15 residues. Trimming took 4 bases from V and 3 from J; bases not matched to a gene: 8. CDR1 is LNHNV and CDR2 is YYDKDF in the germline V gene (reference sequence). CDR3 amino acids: CATSTKTGVRYEQYF. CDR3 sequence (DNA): TGTGCCACCAGCACCAAGACAGGGGTTCGCTACGAGCAGTACTTC.